This T cell receptor (beta chain) was identified during a study of radiotherapy plus CTLA-4 blockade in lung cancer. Study summary: Disease control was achieved by just over 30% of patients, and objective responses by around 17%. Study-level findings and limits: In blood, after radiotherapy plus ipilimumab, tumor-derived TCR clones expanded. Among reported predictors of response, early blood T cell clone dynamics with interferon-beta performed best.

Clones were sequenced by immunoSEQ multiplex PCR, and TCRdb holds only the in-frame ones, with some missing. In the table there are more than 95,000 clones, 60% to 75% of which are singletons. As regards this clone: What it recognizes is unknown.

This CDR3 comprises 18 residues. The rearrangement uses TRBV21-1 and TRBJ2-7; the table's D call, TRBD2, has no DNA check behind it. TRBV21-1 is assigned pseudogene status. This receptor was identified in a human donor with non-small cell lung cancer who had a partial response to radiotherapy plus ipilimumab. Some clones in this sample may be carry-over from other donors' samples. The starting material was peripheral blood, obtained from a patient treated with radiotherapy plus ipilimumab. CDR3 sequence (DNA): TGTGCCAGCACCCAGAGGGGGGGCCGGGGGGGCGGTTGTCACGAGCAGTACTTC. It encodes CASTQRGGRGGGCHEQYF.